A selection of T cell receptor beta chains follows, all from one sample in a study of blood T cells in healthy people across ages. Each CDR3 protein is one row after TCRdb ran MiXCR on the 5' RACE reads. The sample holds some 640,000 distinct CDR3 sequences, 45% to 50% seen once. The sample was blood. The receptor set was obtained from a woman between 55 and 75 years old in good health. Each CDR3 is given with its conserved first and last residue. Fields, in order: clone size, D gene, V gene, J gene, CDR3 protein, CDR3 DNA. A D gene is named only where the DNA matches it firmly. Size values are once, few and many counts, or a class for expanded clones, and some rows have none.

abundance: .; d_gene: .; v_gene: TRBV30; j_gene: TRBJ2-1; CDR3aa: CAWKGSGGEKNEQFF; CDR3nt: TGTGCCTGGAAGGGTTCGGGGGGCGAAAAAAATGAGCAGTTCTTC
abundance: few; d_gene: .; v_gene: TRBV7-9; j_gene: TRBJ2-7; CDR3aa: CASSFLTGGYEQYF; CDR3nt: TGTGCCAGCAGCTTTTTGACAGGAGGTTACGAGCAGTACTTC
abundance: few; d_gene: .; v_gene: TRBV6-5; j_gene: TRBJ2-7; CDR3aa: CASSETRGSYEQYF; CDR3nt: TGTGCCAGCAGTGAGACTAGAGGGTCCTACGAGCAGTACTTC
abundance: .; d_gene: .; v_gene: TRBV29-1; j_gene: TRBJ1-5; CDR3aa: CSVGGTVPDQPQHF; CDR3nt: TGCAGCGTGGGGGGGACCGTTCCGGATCAGCCCCAGCATTTT
abundance: .; d_gene: .; v_gene: TRBV28; j_gene: TRBJ2-7; CDR3aa: CASVGGQRYEQYF; CDR3nt: TGTGCCAGCGTCGGGGGACAGCGCTACGAGCAGTACTTC
abundance: many; d_gene: TRBD2; v_gene: TRBV4-2; j_gene: TRBJ2-3; CDR3aa: CASSQDPTSGSAPDTQYF; CDR3nt: TGTGCCAGCAGCCAAGATCCGACTAGCGGGAGTGCCCCAGATACGCAGTATTTT
abundance: .; d_gene: TRBD1; v_gene: TRBV14; j_gene: TRBJ1-1; CDR3aa: CASSLYGGGGDTEAFF; CDR3nt: TGTGCCAGCAGCCTATACGGAGGGGGCGGCGACACTGAAGCTTTCTTT
abundance: few; d_gene: TRBD2; v_gene: TRBV28; j_gene: TRBJ2-3; CDR3aa: CASSLFGAGGDTQYF; CDR3nt: TGTGCCAGCAGTTTATTCGGAGCGGGAGGGGATACGCAGTATTTT
abundance: .; d_gene: .; v_gene: TRBV4-3; j_gene: TRBJ2-7; CDR3aa: CASSLLRASSYEQYF; CDR3nt: TGCGCCAGCAGCCTCCTCCGGGCTAGCTCCTACGAGCAGTACTTC
abundance: many; d_gene: .; v_gene: TRBV25-1; j_gene: TRBJ2-7; CDR3aa: CASSEFRSSGEQYF; CDR3nt: TGTGCCAGCAGTGAATTCCGTAGTAGTGGCGAGCAGTACTTC
abundance: few; d_gene: TRBD2; v_gene: TRBV20-1; j_gene: TRBJ2-5; CDR3aa: CSATQTSPQETQYF; CDR3nt: TGCAGTGCTACTCAGACTAGCCCCCAAGAGACCCAGTACTTC
abundance: few; d_gene: .; v_gene: TRBV2; j_gene: TRBJ2-3; CDR3aa: CASSVLAGRTDTQYF; CDR3nt: TGTGCCAGCAGTGTCTTGGCGGGCCGCACAGATACGCAGTATTTT
abundance: few; d_gene: .; v_gene: TRBV5-1; j_gene: TRBJ2-7; CDR3aa: CASSLDWSEQYF; CDR3nt: TGCGCCAGCAGCTTGGACTGGAGCGAGCAGTACTTC
abundance: few; d_gene: .; v_gene: TRBV7-7; j_gene: TRBJ2-5; CDR3aa: CASSLVGLLQETQYF; CDR3nt: TGTGCTAGCAGCTTAGTAGGACTCCTACAAGAGACCCAGTACTTC
abundance: .; d_gene: .; v_gene: TRBV7-2; j_gene: TRBJ2-7; CDR3aa: CASSLAGVLGYEQYF; CDR3nt: TGTGCCAGCAGCTTAGCGGGTGTCCTTGGGTACGAGCAGTACTTC
abundance: many; d_gene: .; v_gene: TRBV7-2; j_gene: TRBJ2-3; CDR3aa: CASSSPSSGGGAQYF; CDR3nt: TGTGCCAGCAGCTCCCCGTCGAGCGGAGGGGGTGCGCAGTATTTT
abundance: few; d_gene: .; v_gene: TRBV6-1; j_gene: TRBJ2-2; CDR3aa: CATTGRLAGELFF; CDR3nt: TGTGCCACCACGGGACGGCTGGCCGGGGAGCTGTTTTTT
abundance: few; d_gene: .; v_gene: TRBV12-3/TRBV12-4; j_gene: TRBJ2-7; CDR3aa: CASSLELRSYEQYF; CDR3nt: TGTGCCAGCAGTTTAGAACTACGCTCCTACGAGCAGTACTTC
abundance: few; d_gene: .; v_gene: TRBV5-1; j_gene: TRBJ2-1; CDR3aa: CASQGQGSIYNEQFF; CDR3nt: TGCGCCTCCCAGGGGCAGGGGTCAATATACAATGAGCAGTTCTTC
abundance: .; d_gene: .; v_gene: TRBV20-1; j_gene: TRBJ2-1; CDR3aa: CSARAAAREQFF; CDR3nt: TGCAGTGCTAGAGCGGCAGCGAGGGAGCAGTTCTTC
abundance: .; d_gene: TRBD1; v_gene: TRBV20-1; j_gene: TRBJ1-2; CDR3aa: CSATGTVYGYTF; CDR3nt: TGCAGTGCTACCGGGACAGTCTATGGCTACACCTTC
abundance: .; d_gene: .; v_gene: TRBV7-2; j_gene: TRBJ2-7; CDR3aa: CASSRDANSYEQYF; CDR3nt: TGTGCCAGCAGTCGGGACGCCAACTCCTACGAGCAGTACTTC
abundance: .; d_gene: TRBD1; v_gene: TRBV28; j_gene: TRBJ2-7; CDR3aa: CAGSVTGASYEQYF; CDR3nt: TGTGCCGGCAGTGTGACAGGGGCATCCTACGAGCAGTACTTC
abundance: .; d_gene: .; v_gene: TRBV11-2; j_gene: TRBJ2-7; CDR3aa: CASSLGSGKSSYEQYF; CDR3nt: TGTGCCAGCAGCTTAGGATCGGGAAAGAGCTCCTACGAGCAGTACTTC
abundance: few; d_gene: .; v_gene: TRBV7-3; j_gene: TRBJ2-5; CDR3aa: CASSLSGKETQYF; CDR3nt: TGTGCCAGCAGCTTAAGTGGGAAAGAGACCCAGTACTTC
abundance: .; d_gene: .; v_gene: TRBV3-1; j_gene: TRBJ1-1; CDR3aa: CASRIGQPNTEAFF; CDR3nt: TGTGCCAGCAGGATAGGACAGCCGAACACTGAAGCTTTCTTT
abundance: few; d_gene: .; v_gene: TRBV5-1; j_gene: TRBJ2-3; CDR3aa: CASSFSQGMGTDTQYF; CDR3nt: TGCGCCAGCAGCTTCTCACAGGGAATGGGCACAGATACGCAGTATTTT
abundance: .; d_gene: .; v_gene: TRBV24-1; j_gene: TRBJ2-5; CDR3aa: CATIGWDKDEQYF; CDR3nt: TGTGCCACCATCGGGTGGGACAAGGATGAGCAGTACTTC